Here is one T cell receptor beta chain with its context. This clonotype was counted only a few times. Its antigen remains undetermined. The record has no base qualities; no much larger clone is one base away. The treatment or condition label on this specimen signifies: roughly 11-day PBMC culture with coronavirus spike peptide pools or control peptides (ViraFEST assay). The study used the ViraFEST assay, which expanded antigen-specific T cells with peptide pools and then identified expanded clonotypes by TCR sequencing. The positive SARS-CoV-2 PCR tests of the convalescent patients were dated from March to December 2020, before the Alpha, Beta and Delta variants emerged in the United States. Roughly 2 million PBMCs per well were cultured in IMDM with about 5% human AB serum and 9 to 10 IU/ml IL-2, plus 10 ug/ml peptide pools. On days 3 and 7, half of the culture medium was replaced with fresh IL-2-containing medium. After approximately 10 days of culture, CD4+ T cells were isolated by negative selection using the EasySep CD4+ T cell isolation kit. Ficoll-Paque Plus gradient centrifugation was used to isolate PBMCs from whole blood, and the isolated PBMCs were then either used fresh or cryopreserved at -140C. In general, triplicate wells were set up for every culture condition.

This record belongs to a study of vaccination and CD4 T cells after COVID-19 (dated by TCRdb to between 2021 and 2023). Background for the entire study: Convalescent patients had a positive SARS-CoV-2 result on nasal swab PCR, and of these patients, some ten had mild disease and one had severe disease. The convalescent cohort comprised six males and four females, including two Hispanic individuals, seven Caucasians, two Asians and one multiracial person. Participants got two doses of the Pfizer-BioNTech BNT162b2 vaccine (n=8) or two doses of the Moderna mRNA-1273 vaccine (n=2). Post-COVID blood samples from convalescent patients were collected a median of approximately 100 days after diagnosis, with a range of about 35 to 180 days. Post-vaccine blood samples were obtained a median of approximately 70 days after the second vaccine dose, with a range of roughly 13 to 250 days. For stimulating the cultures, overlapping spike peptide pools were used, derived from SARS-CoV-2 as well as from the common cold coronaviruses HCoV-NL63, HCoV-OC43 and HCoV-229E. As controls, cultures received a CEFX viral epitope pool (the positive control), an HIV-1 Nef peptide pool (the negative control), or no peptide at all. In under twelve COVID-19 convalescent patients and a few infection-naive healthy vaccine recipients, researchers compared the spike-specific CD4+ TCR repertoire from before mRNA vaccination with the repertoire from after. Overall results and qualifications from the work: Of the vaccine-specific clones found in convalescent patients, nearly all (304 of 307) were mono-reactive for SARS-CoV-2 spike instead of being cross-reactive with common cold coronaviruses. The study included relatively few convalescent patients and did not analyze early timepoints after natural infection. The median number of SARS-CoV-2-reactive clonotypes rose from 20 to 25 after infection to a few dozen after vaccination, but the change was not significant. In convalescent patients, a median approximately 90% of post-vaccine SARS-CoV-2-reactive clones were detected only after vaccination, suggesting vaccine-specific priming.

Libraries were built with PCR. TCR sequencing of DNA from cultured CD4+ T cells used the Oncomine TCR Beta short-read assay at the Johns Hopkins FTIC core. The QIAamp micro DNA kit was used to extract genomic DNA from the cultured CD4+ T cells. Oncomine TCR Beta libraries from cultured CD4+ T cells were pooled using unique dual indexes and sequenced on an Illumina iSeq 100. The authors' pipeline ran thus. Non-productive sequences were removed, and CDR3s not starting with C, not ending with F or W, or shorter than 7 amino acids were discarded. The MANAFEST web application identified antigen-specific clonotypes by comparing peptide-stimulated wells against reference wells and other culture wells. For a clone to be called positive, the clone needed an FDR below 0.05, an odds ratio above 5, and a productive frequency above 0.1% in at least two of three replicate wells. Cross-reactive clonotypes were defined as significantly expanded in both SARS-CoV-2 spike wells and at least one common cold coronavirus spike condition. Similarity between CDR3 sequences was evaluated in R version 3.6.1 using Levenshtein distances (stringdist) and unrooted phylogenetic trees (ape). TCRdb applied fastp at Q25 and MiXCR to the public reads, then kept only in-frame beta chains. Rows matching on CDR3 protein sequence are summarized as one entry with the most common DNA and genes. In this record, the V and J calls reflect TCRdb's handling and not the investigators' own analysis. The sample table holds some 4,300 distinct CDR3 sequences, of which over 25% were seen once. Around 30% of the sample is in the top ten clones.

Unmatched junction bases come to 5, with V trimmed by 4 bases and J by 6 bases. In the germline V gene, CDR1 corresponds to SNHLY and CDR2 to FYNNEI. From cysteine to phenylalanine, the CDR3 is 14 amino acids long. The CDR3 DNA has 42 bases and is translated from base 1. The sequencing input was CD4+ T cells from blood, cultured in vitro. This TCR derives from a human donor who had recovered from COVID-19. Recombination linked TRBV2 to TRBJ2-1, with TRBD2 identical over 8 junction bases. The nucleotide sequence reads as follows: TGTGCCAGCAGTGGAAACCGGGGGGGCAATGAGCAGTTCTTC. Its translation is CASSGNRGGNEQFF.